This TCR beta chain was retrieved from a study of preoperative IRX-2 immunotherapy in early breast cancer. Treatment indicated: preoperative locoregional IRX-2 cytokine immunotherapy. Patients received preoperative, locoregional IRX-2 cytokine immunotherapy in a phase Ib study. Some clones are missing from TCRdb's copy, which holds only in-frame ones; the method was immunoSEQ multiplex PCR. There are about 98,000 clones in the sample; roughly 90% occur only once, and approximately 2% lies in the top ten. The V gene end was trimmed by 5 bases and the J gene end by 7 bases; junction bases not matched to a gene: 10. The germline gives CDR1 SGHAT, CDR2 FQDESV (reference sequence). CDR3 length equals 15 residues.

This sequence joins TRBV11-1 and TRBJ1-4; the match to TRBD1 covers 7 bases. The sequencing used tumor tissue, collected after IRX-2 immunotherapy. This TCR was sampled from a human donor with breast cancer. The CDR3 is CASSPGGTALEKLFF. In DNA form, the CDR3 reads TGTGCCAGCAGCCCTGGGGGGACAGCCCTTGAAAAACTGTTTTTT.